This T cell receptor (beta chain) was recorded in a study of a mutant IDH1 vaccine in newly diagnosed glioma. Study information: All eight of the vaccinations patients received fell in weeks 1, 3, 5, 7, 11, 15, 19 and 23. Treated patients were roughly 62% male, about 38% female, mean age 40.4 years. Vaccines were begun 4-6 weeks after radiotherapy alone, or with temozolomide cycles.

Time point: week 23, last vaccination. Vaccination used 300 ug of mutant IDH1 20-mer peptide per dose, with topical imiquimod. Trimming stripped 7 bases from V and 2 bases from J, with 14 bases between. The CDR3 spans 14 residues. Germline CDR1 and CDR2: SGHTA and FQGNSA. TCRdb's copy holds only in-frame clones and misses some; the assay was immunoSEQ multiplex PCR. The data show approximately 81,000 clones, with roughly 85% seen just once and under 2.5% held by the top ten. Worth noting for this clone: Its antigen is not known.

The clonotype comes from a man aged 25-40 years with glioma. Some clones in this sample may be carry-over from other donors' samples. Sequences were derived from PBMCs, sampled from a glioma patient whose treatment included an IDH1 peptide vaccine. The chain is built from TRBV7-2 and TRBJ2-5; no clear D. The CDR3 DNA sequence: TGTGCCAGCACCCCTCGGGCCTTACAAGAGACCCAGTACTTC. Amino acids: CASTPRALQETQYF.